These 9 T cell receptor beta chains share one sample of origin, sequenced in a study of T cell responses to AZD1222 COVID-19 vaccine (dated by TCRdb to the early 2020s). The label giving this sample's time point can be read as: baseline before first vaccination. Libraries were prepared through the immunoSEQ multiplex PCR assay. TCRdb obtained this table from immuneACCESS and retained in-frame rearrangements with V and J assigned. These tables miss some clones; where compared with another copy, unresolved V genes account for less than half of the shortfall, and the remainder is unexplained. Recorded for this sample are around 75,000 clones; 70% to 90% of them occurred a single time. The leading ten clones occupy 10% to 15% of the sample. Here the sequenced sample was peripheral blood, taken on day 0 of AZD1222 vaccination. The receptors were sampled from an adult in good health.

The CDR3 nucleotides are TGTGCCAGCAGCCAAGGGCAGGACTACTTATTTCAAGAGACCCAGTACTTC. Translated, it gives CASSQGQDYLFQETQYF. The chain is built from TRBV6-2 or TRBV6-3 and TRBJ2-5, with D possibly TRBD2 on 6 matching bases. The CDR3 extends over 17 amino acids. Germline values: CDR1 MNHEY, CDR2 SVGEGT. V lost 6 bases to trimming and J lost 2 bases, with 22 bases between them.

The chain links TRBV5-4 to TRBJ2-2, with 12 bases lining up with TRBD2. The germline V gene has CDR1 SGHNT and CDR2 YYREEE (reference sequence). This CDR3 comprises 16 residues. The V gene end was trimmed by 3 bases and the J gene end by 6 bases; junction bases not matched to a gene: 6. This chain's CDR3 is CASSWDASGGAGELFF. The CDR3 DNA sequence: TGTGCCAGCAGCTGGGATGCTAGCGGGGGGGCCGGGGAGCTGTTTTTT.

This chain connects TRBV6-1 to TRBJ1-2; D not resolved. The CDR3 extends over 15 amino acids. The V end was cut by 2 bases, the J end by 4 bases, with 14 bases between. Germline CDR1 and CDR2: MNHNS and SASEGT. CDR3 in DNA: TGTGCCAGCAGTGAACGCGACACAGCGGGCTATGGCTACACCTTC. Translation gives CASSERDTAGYGYTF.

The chain joins TRBV27 to TRBJ2-3; TRBD1 is a possible D gene (6 bases). Germline V CDR1 and CDR2: MNHEY, SMNVEV (reference sequence). V was trimmed by 4 bases and J by 0 bases, leaving 11 bases between them. This CDR3 has 15 residues. CDR3 in amino acids: CASSWGQRSTDTQYF. CDR3 coding DNA: TGTGCCAGCAGTTGGGGGCAGCGTAGCACAGATACGCAGTATTTT.

The chain links TRBV5-6 to TRBJ2-3, with a tentative D call TRBD2 (6 bases). CDR3 length equals 16 residues. Germline V gives CDR1 SGHDT, CDR2 YYEEEE. V lost 3 bases and J lost 2, with 16 bases in between. CDR3 region: CASSYLLAQTTDTQYF. The CDR3 DNA reads TGTGCCAGCAGCTACCTACTAGCCCAGACCACAGATACGCAGTATTTT. The variable domain in full, completed from reference TRBV5-6 and TRBJ2-3, reads DAGVTQSPTHLIKTRGQQVTLRCSPKSGHDTVSWYQQALGQGPQFIFQYYEEEERQRGNFPDRFSGHQFPNYSSELNVNALLLGDSALYLCASSYLLAQTTDTQYFGPGTRLTVL.

The chain is built from TRBV4-3 and TRBJ1-2, with D perhaps matching TRBD1 (5 bases). Trimming stripped 1 base from V and 4 bases from J, with 7 bases between. The CDR3 length is 13 residues. Germline assignment: CDR1 LGHNA and CDR2 YSLEER. CDR3: CASSQAGAYGYTF. The CDR3, as DNA: TGCGCCAGCAGCCAAGCCGGGGCCTATGGCTACACCTTC.

The gene calls are TRBV5-1 and TRBJ1-2, with a possible D match to TRBD1 (5 bases). Between the trimmed V and J ends, which lost 0 bases and 8 bases, there was a span of 14 bases. The CDR3 consists of 14 residues. Looked up from germline, CDR1 is SGHRS and CDR2 is YFSETQ. Here the CDR3 reads CASSLGQGMYGYTF. The DNA of the CDR3 is TGCGCCAGCAGCTTGGGGCAGGGAATGTACGGCTACACCTTC.

This chain links TRBV28 with TRBJ2-7; D gene unclear. The CDR3 runs to 13 residues. Trimming removed 4 bases at V and 7 bases at J, with 14 bases between. The germline V gene encodes CDR1 MDHEN and CDR2 SYDVKM. CDR3 DNA sequence: TGTGCCAGCAGTTCAACACCATCTTGGGAGCAGTACTTC. Translation gives CASSSTPSWEQYF.

The chain employs TRBV7-2 and TRBJ2-5; tentatively, D is TRBD2 (6 bases). V shed 1 base and J shed 5 bases, with 11 bases lying between them. From germline, CDR1 is SGHTA and CDR2 FQGNSA. The CDR3 runs to 14 residues. CDR3 sequence reads: CASSLGLARETQYF. The CDR3 DNA reads as TGTGCCAGCAGCTTAGGGCTAGCGAGGGAGACCCAGTACTTC.